The 7 T cell receptor beta chains reported below all come from one sample, sequenced in a study of blood T cell repertoires in COVID-19. The data were produced by immunoSEQ multiplex PCR, yet TCRdb's version contains in-frame clones alone and is incomplete. The sample consists of about 280,000 clones, 86% of them appearing once. The sample was peripheral blood. These receptors all come from a man aged 35-49 years with active or convalescent COVID-19.

The CDR3 DNA sequence: TGTGCCAGTAGCACGACTAGCGGGGGGATGGGGGAGCTGTTTTTT. Encoded protein: CASSTTSGGMGELFF. The chain recombines TRBV19 with TRBJ2-2; the match to TRBD2 covers 13 bases. The CDR3 is 15 residues long. CDR1 and CDR2 (germline): LNHDA, SQIVND (reference sequence). V shed 6 bases, J shed 8 bases, and the junction held 6 bases outside the gene matches.

V and J are TRBV27 and TRBJ1-4, with a weak D call TRBD1 (6 bases). The V gene lost 11 bases and the J gene lost 0 bases, with 13 bases spanning the gap. Germline assignment: CDR1 MNHEY and CDR2 SMNVEV (reference sequence). This CDR3 has 14 amino acids. The CDR3 here is CASRGGTTNEKLFF. CDR3 nucleotide sequence: TGTGCCTCGCGGGGGGGCACAACTAATGAAAAACTGTTTTTT.

CDR3 loop: CSVGTGAGGEKLFF. The CDR3 coding sequence is TGCAGCGTTGGGACAGGGGCCGGAGGTGAAAAACTGTTTTTT. This chain connects TRBV29-1 to TRBJ1-4, with 9 bases aligning to TRBD1. This CDR3 contains 14 residues. Germline CDR1 SQVTM, CDR2 ANQGSEA. The V and J ends lost 4 bases and 7 bases, in that order; junction bases with no gene match: 7.

The chain is built from TRBV9 and TRBJ2-7; 7 bases match TRBD2. Germline values: CDR1 SGDLS, CDR2 YYNGEE. The V and J ends lost 0 bases and 2 bases, in that order; junction bases with no gene match: 5. This CDR3 is 15 amino acids long. This CDR3 is CASSVGGGPAYEQYF. The CDR3 nucleotides are TGTGCCAGCAGCGTAGGGGGGGGTCCGGCCTACGAGCAGTACTTC. Variable domain in full (rest from reference TRBV9 and TRBJ2-7): DSGVTQTPKHLITATGQRVTLRCSPRSGDLSVYWYQQSLDQGLQFLIQYYNGEERAKGNILERFSAQQFPDLHSELNLSSLELGDSALYFCASSVGGGPAYEQYFGPGTRLTVT.

This chain's CDR3 is CASSNMRTKYEQYF. The CDR3 DNA sequence: TGTGCCAGCAGCAATATGAGGACTAAATACGAGCAGTACTTC. This chain links TRBV9 with TRBJ2-7; D might be TRBD2 (6 bases). Between the trimmed V and J ends, which lost 4 bases and 4 bases, there was a span of 15 bases. Germline V gene data show CDR1 as SGDLS and CDR2 as YYNGEE. The CDR3 totals 14 residues.

In nucleotides, the CDR3 is TGTGCCAGCAGTCCCGGGACTAGCGGGGGCTCCTACGAGCAGTACTTC. The encoded protein is CASSPGTSGGSYEQYF. The gene calls are TRBV28 and TRBJ2-7; TRBD2 matches 14 bases. The germline V gene encodes CDR1 MDHEN and CDR2 SYDVKM. V was clipped by 5 bases and J by 0 bases; unmatched bases: 3. This CDR3 contains 16 residues.

This chain connects TRBV2 to TRBJ1-5, with TRBD1 as a possible D gene (5 bases). Trimming stripped 6 bases from V and 7 bases from J, with 19 bases between. The CDR3 consists of 15 residues. Per the germline V gene, CDR1 is SNHLY and CDR2 is FYNNEI. Here the CDR3 reads CASSQAKGRGQPQHF. The CDR3 nucleotides are TGTGCCAGCAGCCAAGCTAAGGGGCGAGGCCAGCCCCAGCATTTT.